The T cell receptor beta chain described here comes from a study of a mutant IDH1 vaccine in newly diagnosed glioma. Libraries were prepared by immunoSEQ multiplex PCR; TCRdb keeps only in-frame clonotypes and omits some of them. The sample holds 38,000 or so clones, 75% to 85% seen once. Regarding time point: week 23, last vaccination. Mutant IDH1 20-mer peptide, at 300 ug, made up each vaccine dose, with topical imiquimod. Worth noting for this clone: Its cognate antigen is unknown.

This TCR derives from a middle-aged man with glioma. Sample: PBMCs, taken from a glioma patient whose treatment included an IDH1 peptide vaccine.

In DNA form, the CDR3 reads TGTGCCAGCAGTTATTTCCTAAGAGGTTCCGGGGAGCTGTTTTTT. Residues: CASSYFLRGSGELFF. The chain has TRBV6-5 and TRBJ2-2; D ambiguous. V was trimmed by 3 bases and J by 6 bases, leaving 14 bases between them. The germline CDR1 and CDR2 sequences are MNHEY and SVGAGI. The CDR3 covers 15 residues.